These T cell receptor beta chains were read from a single sample in a study of cytomegalovirus exposure and HLA in healthy donors. Method: immunoSEQ multiplex PCR; TCRdb's copy keeps in-frame clones and lacks some. The table records 100,000 to 140,000 clones, about 84% of them present only once. Sequencing used PBMCs. Receptors originate from a man younger than 45 in good health and CMV-seronegative. Each CDR3 is given with its conserved first and last residue.

TRBV6-6,TRBJ2-3,CASRQGADTQYF
TRBV30,TRBJ2-1,CAARGYNEQFF
TRBV18,TRBJ1-5,CASSPGGVSGPQHF
TRBV9,TRBJ2-2,CASSPHKRGGTGELFF
TRBV2,TRBJ2-3,CARALKEVDSTDTQYF
TRBV6-5,TRBJ1-1,CASSLRGSHEAFF
TRBV4-1,TRBJ2-1,CASSQEAGVKYVEQFF
TRBV4-1,TRBJ2-3,CASSQDSSGSADTQYF
TRBV5-1,NA,CASSFSGSLAYEQYF
TRBV10-3,TRBJ2-2,CASKPGLAGGSYTGELFF
TRBV9,TRBJ2-1,CASNLGSGEQFF
TRBV9,TRBJ1-2,CASSRGTGHYGYTF
TRBV27,TRBJ2-7,CASPRISRRRTGIFGQYF
TRBV28,TRBJ2-7,CASSFRDLGYYEQYF
TRBV28,TRBJ2-5,CASSLVPKTQYF
TRBV7-9,TRBJ2-5,CASSLTYSQETQYF
TRBV5-6,TRBJ1-1,CASSLAGINTEAFF
TRBV2,TRBJ2-7,CASSEAGLVIGYEQYF
TRBV28,TRBJ1-4,CATYGLDLYAVPATKEKLFF
TRBV30,TRBJ1-4,CAWGQWYEKLFF